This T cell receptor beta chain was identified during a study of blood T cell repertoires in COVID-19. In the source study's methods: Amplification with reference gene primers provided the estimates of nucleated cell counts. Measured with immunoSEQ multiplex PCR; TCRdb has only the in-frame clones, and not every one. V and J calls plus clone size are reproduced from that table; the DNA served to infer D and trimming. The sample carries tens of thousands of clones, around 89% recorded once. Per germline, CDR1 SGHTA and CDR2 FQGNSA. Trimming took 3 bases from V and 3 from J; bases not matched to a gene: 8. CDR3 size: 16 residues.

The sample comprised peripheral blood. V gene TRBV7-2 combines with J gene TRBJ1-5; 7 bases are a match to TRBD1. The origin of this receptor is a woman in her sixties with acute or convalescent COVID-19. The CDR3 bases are TGTGCCAGCAGCTTCGGATTAGGGACAGTCAATCAGCCCCAGCATTTT. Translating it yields CASSFGLGTVNQPQHF.